This T cell receptor (beta chain) was identified during a study of OX40 agonist ivuxolimab in advanced cancers. Study conclusions and caveats: Partial responders at 0.1-3.0 mg/kg had among the lowest clonal expansion. Clonal expansion was seen in CD4+ and CD8+ blood T cells by week 6 at 0.1 to 3.0 mg/kg.

As for this clone: Antigen unknown.

TCRdb keeps only in-frame clones here, not all; method: immunoSEQ multiplex PCR. Among tens of thousands of clones, 81% were seen once, and the ten largest hold 5%. The V segment lost 4 bases and the J segment 7 bases; nucleotides outside the gene matches: 10. There are 14 residues in the CDR3. Germline values: CDR1 SGHDT, CDR2 YYEEEE. Material: CD4+ or CD8+ T cells sorted from blood, obtained in a trial of the OX40 agonist ivuxolimab. The TCR originated in an adult with an advanced solid tumor such as melanoma, head and neck, liver or kidney cancer. The V gene is TRBV5-6, the J gene TRBJ2-5, with TRBD1 matching over 7 bases. DNA for the CDR3: TGTGCCAGCAGCGCACAGACAGGGTCCACGACCCAGTACTTC. Amino acid sequence: CASSAQTGSTTQYF.